One sample yielded the 32 T cell receptor beta chains listed below, sequenced in a study of T cell responses to AZD1222 COVID-19 vaccine. Repertoires were generated with immunoSEQ multiplex PCR, while TCRdb's copy carries only in-frame clones and drops some. Of over 100,000 clones listed, approximately 90% are singletons. The material sequenced was peripheral blood, taken 28 days after the second AZD1222 dose. All receptors come from an adult who received the AZD1222 COVID-19 vaccine.

This chain connects TRBV27 to TRBJ2-1, with 7 bases lining up with TRBD2. V gave up 5 bases and J gave up 7 bases; unmatched junction bases: 8. This CDR3 is built from 14 residues. Germline CDR1 reads MNHEY; CDR2 reads SMNVEV (reference sequence). CDR3 residues: CASSLRTSLNEQFF. CDR3 sequence (DNA): TGTGCCAGCAGTCTACGGACTAGTTTAAATGAGCAGTTCTTC.

The CDR3: CSVAPPRRQSMRPDEQFF. In DNA form, the CDR3 reads TGCAGCGTTGCCCCCCCACGCCGACAGTCTATGCGTCCCGATGAGCAGTTCTTC. This chain uses TRBV29-1 with TRBJ2-1; the D gene is possibly TRBD1 (5 bases). V was pared by 4 bases and J by 8 bases, with 30 bases between. Per the germline V gene, CDR1 is SQVTM and CDR2 is ANQGSEA. The CDR3 consists of 18 residues.

CDR3 DNA: TGTGCCAGCAGAGCTTGGGCCACCAGCGGGAGGGTCGAAGAGACCCAGTACTTC. Protein: CASRAWATSGRVEETQYF. The rearrangement links TRBV5-6 to TRBJ2-5; 10 bases fit TRBD2. The CDR3 has 18 residues. Germline CDR1 and CDR2: SGHDT and YYEEEE. The J segment lost 3 bases and the V segment lost 5 bases, leaving 16 bases of the junction unmatched.

In nucleotides, the CDR3 is TGTGCCAGCAGCTCCACGGGGGGCCTCGGAGAGACCCAGTACTTC. This codes for CASSSTGGLGETQYF. The chain joins TRBV11-2 to TRBJ2-5; possible D gene TRBD2, 7 bases. This CDR3 is 15 amino acids long. V was cut by 4 bases and J by 4 bases, with 16 bases left in between. Germline CDR1 reads SGHAT; CDR2 reads FQNNGV.

The chain uses TRBV5-1 and TRBJ2-1; D unclear. CDR3 length: 16 amino acids. The V gene lost 2 bases and the J gene lost 4 bases, with 16 bases spanning the gap. CDR1 is SGHRS, CDR2 YFSETQ, per germline. The CDR3 protein is CASSFGDSMRYNEQFF. The CDR3 DNA reads TGCGCCAGCAGCTTTGGTGACTCGATGAGATACAATGAGCAGTTCTTC. The full variable domain, its missing parts supplied by reference TRBV5-1 and TRBJ2-1, is KAGVTQTPRYLIKTRGQQVTLSCSPISGHRSVSWYQQTPGQGLQFLFEYFSETQRNKGNFPGRFSGRQFSNSRSEMNVSTLELGDSALYLCASSFGDSMRYNEQFFGPGTRLTVL.

The chain combines TRBV5-5 with TRBJ1-5; no firm D call. Germline-derived CDR1 and CDR2 are SGHKS and YYEKEE (reference sequence). There are 14 residues in the CDR3. With 3 bases removed from V and 3 bases from J, the gap between germline ends came to 10 bases. This chain's CDR3 is CASSYDRINQPQHF. CDR3 in DNA: TGTGCCAGCAGCTACGACCGAATCAATCAGCCCCAGCATTTT.

V is TRBV9 and J is TRBJ2-1, with D perhaps matching TRBD1 (6 bases). The CDR3 runs 15 residues. V was pared by 6 bases and J by 7 bases, with 20 bases between. From germline, CDR1 is SGDLS and CDR2 YYNGEE. CDR3 in amino acids: CASTLEGGPKNEQFF. The CDR3, as DNA: TGTGCCAGCACCTTGGAAGGGGGTCCCAAGAATGAGCAGTTCTTC.

V gene TRBV27 combines with J gene TRBJ1-5; D unclear. Per germline, CDR1 MNHEY and CDR2 SMNVEV (reference sequence). V was trimmed by 4 bases and J by 3 bases, leaving 7 bases between them. CDR3 length: 13 residues. CDR3 DNA: TGTGCCAGCAGTTCCGGGTACAATCAGCCCCAGCATTTT. Protein: CASSSGYNQPQHF.

The V call is TRBV29-1, the J call TRBJ2-2; either TRBD1 or TRBD2 may fit D (5 bases each). The CDR3 is 15 residues long. The germline V gene encodes CDR1 SQVTM and CDR2 ANQGSEA. Trimming removed 7 bases at V and 5 bases at J, with 20 bases between. The CDR3 DNA follows: TGCAGCGCCCCCTTCCCAGGGAGAATGACCGGGGAGCTGTTTTTT. Translating it yields CSAPFPGRMTGELFF.

V usage is TRBV14 and J usage is TRBJ2-7; D may be TRBD1 (6 bases). Germline V gives CDR1 SGHDN, CDR2 FVKESK. This CDR3 spans 14 amino acids. V was pared by 0 bases and J by 2 bases, with 8 bases between. The CDR3 here is CASSQDHRAYEQYF. In nucleotides, the CDR3 is TGTGCCAGCAGCCAAGATCACAGGGCCTACGAGCAGTACTTC.

This clone has a single count. CDR3 nucleotides: TGTGCCAGCAGCTCAGAGGCGGGGTCCGAGCAGTACTTC. Translating gives CASSSEAGSEQYF. The chain has TRBV11-2 and TRBJ2-7; a weak D match, TRBD2 (6 bases). With 4 bases removed from V and 6 bases from J, the gap between germline ends came to 13 bases. CDR3 length: 13 amino acids. CDR1 and CDR2 from the germline V gene are SGHAT and FQNNGV.

The V call is TRBV2, the J call TRBJ1-5; TRBD1 might be the D (6 bases). The CDR3 runs to 15 residues. CDR1 is SNHLY and CDR2 is FYNNEI in the germline V gene. Trimming pared 6 bases from V and 2 bases from J, leaving 14 bases between. The CDR3 region has the DNA TGTGCCAGCAGGGAAAACAGGGTTGGCAATCAGCCCCAGCATTTT. Translated, it gives CASRENRVGNQPQHF. The complete variable domain, with remaining parts taken from reference TRBV2 and TRBJ1-5, reads EPEVTQTPSHQVTQMGQEVILRCVPISNHLYFYWYRQILGQKVEFLVSFYNNEISEKSEIFDDQFSVERPDGSNFTLKIRSTKLEDSAMYFCASRENRVGNQPQHFGDGTRLSIL.

This chain connects TRBV12-3 or TRBV12-4 to TRBJ1-5; 7 bases are a match to TRBD1. CDR3 size: 13 residues. Trimming at V came to 6 bases and at J to 7 bases, leaving 6 bases not matched to a gene. In DNA form, the CDR3 reads TGTGCCAGCAGGATACAGGGGACACAGCCCCAGCATTTT. As protein: CASRIQGTQPQHF.

This chain links TRBV12-3 or TRBV12-4 with TRBJ2-7; perhaps TRBD1 as D (5 bases). V lost 5 bases and J 13 bases, leaving 18 bases between the germline ends. The length of the CDR3 is 12 residues. CDR3 loop: CASSGAEWNLYF. CDR3 sequence (DNA): TGTGCCAGCAGTGGGGCCGAGTGGAACTTATACTTC.

The CDR3 nucleotides read TGTGCCATCAGTGGCCCGAACACCGGGGAGCTGTTTTTT. Translation: CAISGPNTGELFF. This sequence joins TRBV10-3 and TRBJ2-2; D is unresolved. Germline CDR1 and CDR2: ENHRY and SYGVKD. The CDR3 has 13 residues. V was clipped by 4 bases and J by 0 bases, with 3 bases between them.

In its sample, this clone ranks as medium-sized. V usage is TRBV10-3 and J usage is TRBJ1-2, with D uncertain. The CDR3 consists of 13 residues. Looked up from germline, CDR1 is ENHRY and CDR2 is SYGVKD. The ends were cut back, 5 bases at V and 5 bases at J, with 12 bases in the middle. The CDR3 protein is CAISLHHSYGYTF. CDR3 DNA: TGTGCCATCAGTCTCCATCATTCGTATGGCTACACCTTC.

The CDR3 is CASSLGGGANTGELFF. The CDR3 nucleotides read TGTGCCAGCAGCCTTGGCGGCGGGGCGAACACCGGGGAGCTGTTTTTT. V gene TRBV5-5 combines with J gene TRBJ2-2; weak D call: TRBD2 (6 bases). The CDR3 totals 16 residues. Germline CDR1 reads SGHKS; CDR2 reads YYEKEE (reference sequence). V was pared by 4 bases and J by 0 bases, with 13 bases between.

The chain links TRBV4-2 to TRBJ1-6, with a weak D call TRBD1 (6 bases). Trimming removed 7 bases from V and 4 bases from J, with 11 bases in between. The germline gives CDR1 LGHNA, CDR2 YNFKEQ. The CDR3 runs 14 residues. In nucleotides, the CDR3 is TGTGCCAGCAACCCGCAGGGGTATAATTCACCCCTCCACTTT. This sequence encodes CASNPQGYNSPLHF.

This chain joins TRBV21-1 and TRBJ2-7; the tabulated D call, TRBD1, remains unverified against the DNA. TRBV21-1 constitutes a pseudogene. The CDR3 has 17 amino acids. The CDR3 spells CASSKTWGWTGYYEQYF. CDR3 nucleotide sequence: TGTGCCAGCAGCAAAACTTGGGGGTGGACAGGGTACTACGAGCAGTACTTC.

The chain uses TRBV5-1 and TRBJ2-5, with D perhaps TRBD1 (6 bases). With 4 bases removed from V and 7 bases from J, the gap between germline ends came to 14 bases. CDR3 length: 13 residues. The V gene's germline CDR1 is SGHRS and CDR2 YFSETQ. The CDR3 DNA reads as TGCGCCAGCAGCGTTCAGGGGTTGGCGACCCAGTACTTC. Translation gives CASSVQGLATQYF.

This chain connects TRBV5-1 to TRBJ1-1; TRBD1 matches at 9 bases. With 3 bases clipped from V and 0 bases from J, the junction kept 6 bases outside the gene matches. The germline V gene has CDR1 SGHRS and CDR2 YFSETQ. This CDR3 contains 16 residues. The CDR3 DNA sequence: TGCGCCAGCAGCTGGGGACAGGGATGGGTGAACACTGAAGCTTTCTTT. Translating gives CASSWGQGWVNTEAFF.

This chain connects TRBV6-5 to TRBJ1-1; 8 positions match TRBD1. V shed 5 bases, J shed 4 bases, and the junction held 9 bases outside the gene matches. CDR1 and CDR2 (germline): MNHEY, SVGAGI. CDR3 length equals 15 residues. The DNA for the CDR3 is TGTGCCAGCAGTAATGACAGGGGAGGAAGCACTGAAGCTTTCTTT. This codes for CASSNDRGGSTEAFF.

The V call is TRBV6-5, the J call TRBJ2-7; 7 nucleotides line up with TRBD2. Germline V gives CDR1 MNHEY, CDR2 SVGAGI. The length of the CDR3 is 12 residues. The V segment lost 5 bases and the J segment 12 bases; nucleotides outside the gene matches: 10. The CDR3 sequence is CASSPLGGGLYF. The DNA for the CDR3 is TGTGCCAGCAGTCCCCTGGGGGGGGGTTTGTACTTC.

This chain connects TRBV7-2 to TRBJ2-3; D is ambiguous. Germline CDR1 and CDR2: SGHTA and FQGNSA. The length of the CDR3 is 13 residues. Trimming removed 2 bases from V and 6 bases from J, with 9 bases in between. The CDR3 is CASSLWVADTQYF. The CDR3 DNA reads as TGTGCCAGCAGCTTATGGGTTGCGGATACGCAGTATTTT.

There are a few counts of this clone. The V gene is TRBV5-4, the J gene TRBJ1-1; 10 nucleotides align to TRBD1. The CDR3 sequence is 15 residues long. Germline V gene sequence: CDR1 SGHNT, CDR2 YYREEE (reference sequence). The V gene end was trimmed by 2 bases and the J gene end by 5 bases; junction bases not matched to a gene: 6. In DNA, the CDR3 is TGTGCCAGCAGCTTCCGGGACAGGGGTGGAACTGAAGCTTTCTTT. Encoded protein: CASSFRDRGGTEAFF. Looking up the rest from reference TRBV5-4 and TRBJ1-1 gives the full variable domain: ETGVTQSPTHLIKTRGQQVTLRCSSQSGHNTVSWYQQALGQGPQFIFQYYREEENGRGNFPPRFSGLQFPNYSSELNVNALELDDSALYLCASSFRDRGGTEAFFGQGTRLTVV.

The chain joins TRBV6-5 to TRBJ1-5; D is unclear. The CDR3 contains 13 residues. Trimming cost V 6 bases and J 7 bases, with 13 bases left between them. Per germline, CDR1 MNHEY and CDR2 SVGAGI. The CDR3 region is CASSLYLGQPQHF. DNA of the CDR3: TGTGCCAGCAGCCTGTATTTAGGGCAGCCCCAGCATTTT.

The V gene is TRBV29-1, the J gene TRBJ1-2; no clear D gene. Trimming took off 8 bases at V and 2 bases at J, with 15 bases between the two ends. Germline CDR1 and CDR2: SQVTM and ANQGSEA. This CDR3 spans 13 amino acids. In nucleotides, the CDR3 is TGCAGCACAAAAACCGGAACAAACTATGGCTACACCTTC. It yields the protein CSTKTGTNYGYTF. Filled out from reference TRBV29-1 and TRBJ1-2, the complete variable domain reads SAVISQKPSRDICQRGTSLTIQCQVDSQVTMMFWYRQQPGQSLTLIATANQGSEATYESGFVIDKFPISRPNLTFSTLTVSNMSPEDSSIYLCSTKTGTNYGYTFGSGTRLTVV.

The chain employs TRBV7-9 and TRBJ2-7; D is possibly TRBD1 (5 bases). This CDR3 region has 16 residues. Germline CDR1 SEHNR, CDR2 FQNEAQ (reference sequence). The V and J ends lost 2 bases and 0 bases respectively, with 14 bases between them. This chain's CDR3 is CASSLSPGHSSYEQYF. For the CDR3, the DNA is TGTGCCAGCAGCTTAAGTCCCGGACACAGCTCCTACGAGCAGTACTTC.

The chain combines TRBV2 with TRBJ1-5; the D gene is possibly TRBD1 (5 bases). Germline V CDR1 and CDR2: SNHLY, FYNNEI. CDR3 length: 14 amino acids. Trimming removed 6 bases from V and 5 bases from J, with 14 bases in between. The CDR3 here is CASSQLGGDQPQHF. The CDR3 nucleotides are TGTGCCAGCAGCCAGTTGGGGGGAGATCAGCCCCAGCATTTT.

The V and J genes are TRBV9 and TRBJ2-7; maybe TRBD2 (5 bases). The CDR3 runs 13 residues. The V end was cut by 4 bases, the J end by 0 bases, with 8 bases between. Per germline, CDR1 SGDLS and CDR2 YYNGEE. In nucleotides, the CDR3 is TGTGCCAGCAGCACCCGGGACTCCTACGAGCAGTACTTC. It codes for CASSTRDSYEQYF.

The chain carries TRBV3-1 (or the pseudogene TRBV3-2) and TRBJ2-1; D not resolved. The germline gives CDR1 LGHDT, CDR2 YNNKEL (reference sequence). The V end was cut by 4 bases, the J end by 4 bases, with 14 bases between. The CDR3 runs 15 residues. The DNA of the CDR3 is TGTGCCAGCAGCCTGACCGGTTTTCCGTACAATGAGCAGTTCTTC. Protein sequence: CASSLTGFPYNEQFF.

V usage is TRBV27 and J usage is TRBJ1-1; D unclear. This CDR3 is built from 13 residues. The V end lost 4 bases, the J end lost 1 base, and 7 bases lay between the germline ends. The germline CDR1 and CDR2 sequences are MNHEY and SMNVEV (reference sequence). CDR3 residues: CASSWAWNTEAFF. CDR3 sequence (DNA): TGTGCCAGCAGTTGGGCCTGGAACACTGAAGCTTTCTTT.